A selection of T cell receptor beta chains follows, all from one sample in a study of prognosis after radiotherapy for stage I lung cancer. TCRdb re-called the multiplex PCR reads through MiXCR, storing one row per CDR3 protein. This table holds some 36,000 distinct CDR3 sequences, roughly 24% found once. The specimen was PBMCs, collected before or after stereotactic body radiation therapy (not recorded which). All receptors derive from a donor at least 50 years old with non-small cell lung cancer. Both conserved end residues are part of each CDR3. A D gene is named only where the DNA matches it firmly. Clone sizes are given selectively: once, few, many, or a class where the clone is expanded.

TRBV20-1	14	many	TRBJ2-7	TRBD2	TGCAGTGCTAGTAAAAGCGGGGGGTGGGACGAGCAGTACTTC	CSASKSGGWDEQYF
TRBV28	17	many	TRBJ2-6	TRBD1	TGTGCCAGCAACCCGGGACAGGGCTTTTCTGGGGCCAACGTCCTGACTTTC	CASNPGQGFSGANVLTF
TRBV6-5	14	many	TRBJ2-3	.	TGTGCCAGCAGTTACCTAACAGCCACAGATACGCAGTATTTT	CASSYLTATDTQYF
TRBV30	13	many	TRBJ1-1	TRBD1	TGTGCCTGGTCGGGACAGTTGAACACTGAAGCTTTCTTT	CAWSGQLNTEAFF
TRBV19	13	many	TRBJ2-1	.	TGTGCCAGTAGTATAGGGATCAACAATGAGCAGTTCTTC	CASSIGINNEQFF
TRBV7-9	15	many	TRBJ2-2	TRBD2	TGTGCCAGCAGCTTCCTAGCGGGTGTCACCGGGGAGCTGTTTTTT	CASSFLAGVTGELFF
TRBV2	15	many	TRBJ1-5	TRBD1	TGTGCCAGCAGACCCGACAGGGGGCCCAATCAGCCCCAGCATTTT	CASRPDRGPNQPQHF
TRBV28	14	.	TRBJ1-1	.	TGTGCCAGCAGAACTCGGGGGACACTGACTGAAGACTTCTTT	CASRTRGTLTEDFF
TRBV2	15	many	TRBJ1-2	TRBD1	TGTGCCAGCACGTTAACGACAGGGAGGGTCGGTGGCTACACCTTC	CASTLTTGRVGGYTF
TRBV6-4	16	.	TRBJ2-3	TRBD2	TGTGTCAGCAGTGACTCGTCCAGCGGGGGCACAGATACGCAGTATTTT	CVSSDSSSGGTDTQYF
TRBV2	14	many	TRBJ2-2	.	TGTGCCAGCATATATAACCTGAATCGCGGGGAGCTGTTTTTT	CASIYNLNRGELFF
TRBV15	14	many	TRBJ1-6	.	TGTGCCACCAGCAGAGAGACGGATAATTCACCCCTCCACTTT	CATSRETDNSPLHF
TRBV4-1	15	once	TRBJ1-5	.	TGCGCCAGCAGCCAAGCCTCTCCAGGGGCAGGGCAGCAGCATTTT	CASSQASPGAGQQHF
TRBV19	14	.	TRBJ2-5	.	TGTGCCAGTAGTCACGGTAGCGGCCGAGAGACCCAGTACTTC	CASSHGSGRETQYF
TRBV7-9	15	many	TRBJ1-2	.	TGTGCCAGCAGCTTAGACAGGGCGGAGCACTATGGCTACACCTTC	CASSLDRAEHYGYTF
TRBV5-4	17	few	TRBJ2-2	TRBD1	TGTGCCAGCAGCCTGGACAGGCGCCGAACGAACACCGGGGAGCTGTTTTTT	CASSLDRRRTNTGELFF
TRBV7-9	18	many	TRBJ2-1	TRBD2	TGTGCCAGCAGCTTAGCTTCACTAGCGGGAGAGGTCTACAATGAGCAGTTCTTC	CASSLASLAGEVYNEQFF
TRBV5-1	15	many	TRBJ2-5	.	TGCGCCAGCAGCTTGGACGCCCGGTACCAAGAGACCCAGTACTTC	CASSLDARYQETQYF
TRBV12-3/TRBV12-4	13	many	TRBJ2-3	.	TGTGCCAGCAGGCCATACAGAACAGATACGCAGTATTTT	CASRPYRTDTQYF
TRBV20-1	14	many	TRBJ1-2	TRBD1	TGCAGTGCTAGAGAGACAGACAGGGTCTTTGGCTACACCTTC	CSARETDRVFGYTF
TRBV7-2	12	many	TRBJ2-3	.	TGTGCCAGCAGCCTGTATAGGGATACGCAGTATTTT	CASSLYRDTQYF
TRBV19	14	few	TRBJ1-1	.	TGTGCCAGCCGTCGGGGGGGGGGACACACTGAAGCTTTCTTT	CASRRGGGHTEAFF
TRBV15	16	many	TRBJ2-3	.	TGTGCCACCAGCAGAGTGGGTGGGGGGGCGACAGATACGCAGTATTTT	CATSRVGGGATDTQYF
TRBV6-2/TRBV6-3	13	many	TRBJ2-3	.	TGTGCCAGCAGCGAGATACGGGGGTATACGCAGTATTTT	CASSEIRGYTQYF
TRBV15	14	many	TRBJ1-3	.	TGTGCCACCAGCAGAGTCCTCTCTGGAAACACCATATATTTT	CATSRVLSGNTIYF
TRBV5-1	16	many	TRBJ2-7	TRBD1	TGCGCCAGCAGCTTACTTCCAGGGGGCTCCGGGTACGAGCAGTACTTC	CASSLLPGGSGYEQYF
TRBV29-1	16	many	TRBJ2-1	TRBD1	TGCAGCGTTATAATCATCCGGAGACAGGGGGCTGGTGAGCAGTTCTTC	CSVIIIRRQGAGEQFF
TRBV6-5	13	many	TRBJ1-2	.	TGTGCCAGCAGTTATTTTGAGGGGAACGGCTACACCTTC	CASSYFEGNGYTF
TRBV11-2	13	many	TRBJ1-2	.	TGTGCCAGCAGCAGGGCGGAAAGTTTCGGCTACACCTTC	CASSRAESFGYTF
TRBV2	14	.	TRBJ1-1	.	TGTGCCAGCAGTGAATCCTGGGTTGTCACTGAAGCTTTCTTT	CASSESWVVTEAFF
TRBV5-1	16	once	TRBJ2-1	.	TGCGCCAGCAGCTTACAACAGGCCAGCTCCTACAATGAGAAGTTCTTC	CASSLQQASSYNEKFF
TRBV6-1	19	many	TRBJ1-1	.	TGTGCCAGCATACCCCCCGTGGGCACTTTGCGAGGGGTGAACACTGAAGCTTTCTTT	CASIPPVGTLRGVNTEAFF
TRBV20-1	16	many	TRBJ2-1	TRBD2	TGCAGTGCTGGGGGGACTAGCGGGATCTCCTACAATGAGCAGTTCTTC	CSAGGTSGISYNEQFF
TRBV27	13	.	TRBJ2-2	TRBD2	TGTGCCAGCCTCGGGGGGGCCACCGGTGAGCTGTTTTTT	CASLGGATGELFF
TRBV7-9	17	.	TRBJ2-5	TRBD1	TGTGCCAGCAGCCAACAAACAGGGGGCAGATTTCGAGAGACCCAGTACTTC	CASSQQTGGRFRETQYF
TRBV5-6	13	many	TRBJ1-2	TRBD1	TGTGCCAGCAGCGAGACAGGGCCCTATGGCTACACCTTC	CASSETGPYGYTF
TRBV7-9	13	many	TRBJ2-7	.	TGTGCCAGCAGCTTCCGATCGGGGGTCGAGCAGTACTTC	CASSFRSGVEQYF
TRBV27	15	medium-sized	TRBJ1-3	.	TGTGCCAGCAGTCCGGCAGGGCCCTCTGGAAACACCATATATTTT	CASSPAGPSGNTIYF
TRBV10-2	12	many	TRBJ2-2	.	TGCGCCAGCAGGGACCAAATTTCGGAGCTGTTTTTT	CASRDQISELFF
TRBV20-1	13	many	TRBJ2-5	.	TGCAGTGCTAGAGTCCCCTCACAAGAGACCCAGTACTTC	CSARVPSQETQYF
TRBV5-5	13	.	TRBJ2-5	.	TGTGCCAGCAGCCTCGGGAACATTAAGACCCAGTACTTC	CASSLGNIKTQYF
TRBV2	14	many	TRBJ2-3	TRBD2	TGTGCCAGCAGGCTAGCGGGCTTCACAGATACGCAGTATTTT	CASRLAGFTDTQYF
TRBV28	16	many	TRBJ1-5	.	TGTGCCAGCAGCTTCCTGACAGCGTCCATCAATCAGCCCCAGCATTTT	CASSFLTASINQPQHF
TRBV24-1	17	many	TRBJ2-1	TRBD1	TGTGCCACCAGTGACCCTCCGACAGGGGGCAACTACAATGAGCAGTTCTTC	CATSDPPTGGNYNEQFF
TRBV5-4	15	few	TRBJ1-6	TRBD1	TGTGCCAGCAGCACACGGAGGACAGGAGATTCACCCCTCCACTTT	CASSTRRTGDSPLHF
TRBV20-1	13	many	TRBJ2-5	TRBD1	TGCAGTGCTCAGACAGGGGCAGAGAAGACCCAGTACTTC	CSAQTGAEKTQYF
TRBV3-1	12	many	TRBJ2-7	.	TGTGCCAGCAGCCACGGCGGTTACGAGCAGTACTTC	CASSHGGYEQYF
TRBV6-1	16	many	TRBJ2-1	TRBD2	TGTGCCAGCAGAATAGGACTAGCGGGAGGGTGGAATGAGCAGTTCTTC	CASRIGLAGGWNEQFF
TRBV6-1	15	many	TRBJ2-5	.	TGTGCCAGCAGGCCCCACGGCCGGGGACAAGAGACCCAGTACTTC	CASRPHGRGQETQYF
TRBV7-8	13	.	TRBJ1-6	TRBD1	TGTGCCAGCAGCCTGACAGGGACATCACCCCTCCACTTT	CASSLTGTSPLHF
TRBV28	11	many	TRBJ1-2	.	TGTGCCACAGACGCTAACTATGGCTACACCTTC	CATDANYGYTF
TRBV2	14	many	TRBJ1-4	.	TGTGCCAGCAGTGCGGGCTTAGGAGGAGAAAAACTGTTTTTT	CASSAGLGGEKLFF
TRBV6-2/TRBV6-3	20	many	TRBJ2-7	TRBD2	TGTGCCAGCAGTTTCGCCATCGTAGGACTAGCGGGAGGGCGGCGGAGCGAGCAGTACTTC	CASSFAIVGLAGGRRSEQYF